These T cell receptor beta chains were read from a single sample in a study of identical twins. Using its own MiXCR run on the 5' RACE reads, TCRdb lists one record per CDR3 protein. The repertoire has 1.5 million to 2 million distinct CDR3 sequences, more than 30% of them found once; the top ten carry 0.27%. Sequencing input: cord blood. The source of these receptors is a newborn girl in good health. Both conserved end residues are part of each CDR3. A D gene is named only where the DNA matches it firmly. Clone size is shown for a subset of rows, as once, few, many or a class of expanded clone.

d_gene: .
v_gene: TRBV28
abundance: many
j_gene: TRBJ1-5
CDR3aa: CASSLPDSLNQPQHF
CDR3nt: TGTGCCAGCAGTTTACCGGACAGCCTCAATCAGCCCCAGCATTTT

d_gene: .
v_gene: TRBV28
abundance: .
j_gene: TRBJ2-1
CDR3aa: CASSLPHGIPTDEQFF
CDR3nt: TGTGCCAGCAGTTTGCCCCACGGGATACCTACCGATGAGCAGTTCTTC

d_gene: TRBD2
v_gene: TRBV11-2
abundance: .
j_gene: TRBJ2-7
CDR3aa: CASSPPWTSGITYEQYF
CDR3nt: TGTGCCAGCAGCCCGCCGTGGACTAGCGGAATAACCTACGAGCAGTACTTC

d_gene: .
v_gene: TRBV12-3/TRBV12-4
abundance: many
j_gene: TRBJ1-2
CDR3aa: CASSSGPENYGYTF
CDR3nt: TGTGCCAGCAGTTCGGGACCGGAAAACTATGGCTACACCTTC

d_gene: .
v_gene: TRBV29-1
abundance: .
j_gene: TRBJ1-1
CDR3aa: CSVGLTVNTEAFF
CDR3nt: TGCAGCGTTGGTCTGACAGTGAACACTGAAGCTTTCTTT

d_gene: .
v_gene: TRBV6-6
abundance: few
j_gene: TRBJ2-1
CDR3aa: CASSYPEKNEQFF
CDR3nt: TGTGCCAGCAGTTACCCGGAAAAAAATGAGCAGTTCTTC

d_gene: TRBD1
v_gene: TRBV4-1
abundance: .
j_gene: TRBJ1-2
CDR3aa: CASSQAGGPLANYGYTF
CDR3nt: TGCGCCAGCAGCCAAGCAGGGGGGCCCCTTGCTAACTATGGCTACACCTTC

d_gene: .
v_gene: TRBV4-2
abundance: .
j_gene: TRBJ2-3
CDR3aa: CASSPLSLTEGTDTQYF
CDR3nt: TGTGCCAGCAGCCCGCTATCCCTCACGGAGGGCACAGATACGCAGTATTTT

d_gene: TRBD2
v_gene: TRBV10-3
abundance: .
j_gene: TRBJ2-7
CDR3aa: CAISDDSGRLSRYEQYF
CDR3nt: TGTGCCATCAGTGATGATAGCGGGAGACTTAGCAGGTACGAGCAGTACTTC

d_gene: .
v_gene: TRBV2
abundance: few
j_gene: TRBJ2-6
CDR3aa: CASSEEWGSGANVLTF
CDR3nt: TGTGCCAGCAGTGAAGAGTGGGGCTCTGGGGCCAACGTCCTGACTTTC

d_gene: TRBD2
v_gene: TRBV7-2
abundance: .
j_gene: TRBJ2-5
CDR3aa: CASRLVPRLAGQETQYF
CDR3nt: TGTGCCAGCAGACTCGTTCCACGGCTAGCGGGACAAGAGACCCAGTACTTC

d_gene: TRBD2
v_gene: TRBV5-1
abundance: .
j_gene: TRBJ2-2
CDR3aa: CASQAGGTGELFF
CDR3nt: TGCGCCAGCCAAGCGGGAGGGACCGGGGAGCTGTTTTTT

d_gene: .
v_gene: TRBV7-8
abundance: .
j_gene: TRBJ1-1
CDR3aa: CASSLTIQVARDTEAFF
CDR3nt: TGTGCCAGCAGCTTAACCATCCAGGTGGCACGTGACACTGAAGCTTTCTTT